A selection of T cell receptor beta chains follows, all from one sample in a study of cytomegalovirus exposure and HLA in healthy donors. TCRdb keeps only in-frame clones here, not all; method: immunoSEQ multiplex PCR. The sample records some 95,000 clones, around three quarters being singletons. Sequencing input: PBMCs. Every receptor here comes from a man aged 30 to 39 in good health and CMV-seronegative. The CDR3 runs from the conserved cysteine through the conserved F or W. D genes are given only for firm matches. Rows give clone size only sometimes, using once, few, many, or a class for an expanded clone.

v_gene: TRBV6-6
abundance: NA
d_gene: NA
j_gene: TRBJ1-2
CDR3aa: CASRIGETGYTF
CDR3nt: TGTGCCAGCAGGATAGGGGAAACTGGCTACACCTTC

v_gene: TRBV6-1
abundance: NA
d_gene: TRBD2
j_gene: TRBJ2-7
CDR3aa: CASSSPTSPYEQYF
CDR3nt: TGTGCCAGCAGTTCCCCGACTAGCCCCTACGAGCAGTACTTC

v_gene: TRBV27
abundance: NA
d_gene: TRBD1
j_gene: TRBJ2-7
CDR3aa: CASSLSGQGDEQYF
CDR3nt: TGTGCCAGCAGTTTATCGGGACAGGGCGACGAGCAGTACTTC

v_gene: TRBV7-9
abundance: NA
d_gene: TRBD2
j_gene: TRBJ2-3
CDR3aa: CASSLGGSYTDTQYF
CDR3nt: TGTGCCAGCAGCTTAGGCGGGAGTTATACAGATACGCAGTATTTT

v_gene: TRBV2
abundance: many
d_gene: TRBD1
j_gene: TRBJ1-5
CDR3aa: CATTGTGIQPQHF
CDR3nt: TGTGCCACCACGGGGACAGGGATACAGCCCCAGCATTTT

v_gene: TRBV6-1
abundance: few
d_gene: NA
j_gene: TRBJ1-5
CDR3aa: CASSEQIDGSNQPQHF
CDR3nt: TGTGCCAGCAGTGAACAGATTGATGGTAGCAATCAGCCCCAGCATTTT

v_gene: TRBV4-2
abundance: NA
d_gene: TRBD2
j_gene: TRBJ2-7
CDR3aa: CASREGTNEQYF
CDR3nt: TGTGCCAGCAGGGAAGGGACTAACGAGCAGTACTTC

v_gene: TRBV19
abundance: NA
d_gene: NA
j_gene: TRBJ2-7
CDR3aa: CASSIGGEQYF
CDR3nt: TGTGCCAGTAGTATCGGCGGGGAGCAGTACTTC

v_gene: TRBV19
abundance: once
d_gene: TRBD1
j_gene: TRBJ1-5
CDR3aa: CASNRPGTGGIQPQHF
CDR3nt: TGTGCCAGTAACCGCCCCGGGACAGGGGGCATTCAGCCCCAGCATTTT

v_gene: TRBV9
abundance: NA
d_gene: TRBD1
j_gene: TRBJ2-7
CDR3aa: CASSAGQGVGITYEQYF
CDR3nt: TGTGCCAGCAGCGCCGGACAGGGAGTAGGCATCACCTACGAGCAGTACTTC

v_gene: TRBV7-3
abundance: few
d_gene: NA
j_gene: TRBJ1-1
CDR3aa: CASSPGTRGEAFF
CDR3nt: TGTGCCAGCAGCCCCGGGACTAGAGGGGAAGCTTTCTTT

v_gene: TRBV10-3
abundance: many
d_gene: NA
j_gene: TRBJ2-3
CDR3aa: CAISGTGTTDTQYF
CDR3nt: TGTGCCATCAGTGGCACCGGGACTACAGATACGCAGTATTTT

v_gene: TRBV25-1
abundance: NA
d_gene: TRBD1
j_gene: TRBJ1-6
CDR3aa: CASSGTGTGNSPLHF
CDR3nt: TGTGCCAGCAGTGGTACCGGGACAGGGAATTCACCCCTCCACTTT

v_gene: TRBV21-1
abundance: once
d_gene: NA
j_gene: TRBJ2-7
CDR3aa: CASKRGLEEAYEQYF
CDR3nt: TGTGCCAGCAAGAGGGGGTTGGAGGAGGCCTACGAGCAGTACTTC

v_gene: TRBV2
abundance: NA
d_gene: NA
j_gene: TRBJ1-2
CDR3aa: CASRVRVTGYTF
CDR3nt: TGTGCCAGCAGAGTCAGGGTGACGGGCTACACCTTC

v_gene: TRBV5-6
abundance: few
d_gene: TRBD2
j_gene: TRBJ2-1
CDR3aa: CASSLGLAGVSNEQFF
CDR3nt: TGTGCCAGCAGTCTGGGACTAGCGGGAGTCTCCAATGAGCAGTTCTTC

v_gene: TRBV29-1
abundance: NA
d_gene: NA
j_gene: TRBJ2-2
CDR3aa: CSVTTTMRTGELFF
CDR3nt: TGCAGCGTCACGACCACCATGAGGACCGGGGAGCTGTTTTTT

v_gene: TRBV7-6
abundance: once
d_gene: NA
j_gene: TRBJ2-7
CDR3aa: CASSLTISSYEQYF
CDR3nt: TGTGCCAGCAGCTTGACAATAAGCTCCTACGAGCAGTACTTC

v_gene: TRBV29-1
abundance: NA
d_gene: NA
j_gene: TRBJ2-3
CDR3aa: CSVDKQGLRTDTQYF
CDR3nt: TGCAGCGTTGACAAACAGGGCTTACGCACAGATACGCAGTATTTT

v_gene: TRBV7-3
abundance: NA
d_gene: TRBD2
j_gene: TRBJ2-3
CDR3aa: CASSLTPPASGGTDTQYF
CDR3nt: TGTGCCAGCAGCTTAACGCCTCCCGCCAGCGGGGGAACAGATACGCAGTATTTT

v_gene: TRBV11-2
abundance: NA
d_gene: TRBD1
j_gene: TRBJ1-5
CDR3aa: CASSRTGGGGTNQPQHF
CDR3nt: TGTGCCAGCAGCAGGACAGGGGGCGGGGGAACCAATCAGCCCCAGCATTTT

v_gene: TRBV6-1
abundance: few
d_gene: NA
j_gene: TRBJ1-6
CDR3aa: CASSDPQGGSWDSPLHF
CDR3nt: TGTGCCAGCAGTGATCCTCAGGGCGGCTCATGGGATTCACCCCTCCACTTT

v_gene: TRBV7-2
abundance: NA
d_gene: TRBD1
j_gene: TRBJ1-2
CDR3aa: CASSRQAGRGQLGYGYTF
CDR3nt: TGTGCCAGCAGTCGGCAGGCCGGCAGGGGGCAACTTGGCTATGGCTACACCTTC